A single sample gave rise to the 32 T cell receptor beta chains below, sequenced in a study of T-cell reconstitution after alpha-beta-depleted transplantation in children. A library of TCRbeta sequences, prepared with unique molecular identifiers, was generated. TCRdb redid the calling of the PCR reads with MiXCR, one entry per CDR3 protein. The table shows about 250,000 distinct CDR3 sequences, with 20% to 30% occurring only once. Sequenced material: PBMCs, mostly from graft donor cells, taken 360 days after TCRalphabeta/CD19-depleted stem cell transplant. The origin of the receptors is a female patient aged 2-10 years who had a stem cell transplant for congenital amegakaryocytic thrombocytopenia, so the T cells may come from the graft donor.

The J gene is TRBJ2-5, the V gene TRBV7-9; D is possibly TRBD1 (5 bases). V lost 6 bases to trimming and J lost 5 bases, with 13 bases between them. The CDR3 consists of 13 residues. Germline assignment: CDR1 SEHNR and CDR2 FQNEAQ (reference sequence). The CDR3 bases are TGTGCCAGCAGAAGACAGCTCTCGGAGACCCAGTACTTC. Translation gives CASRRQLSETQYF.

The chain uses TRBV5-1 and TRBJ2-5, with D perhaps matching TRBD2 (6 bases). CDR3 length: 14 amino acids. Trimming took 3 bases from V and 5 from J, leaving 14 bases between them. Germline assignment: CDR1 SGHRS and CDR2 YFSETQ. The CDR3 here is CASSWKGLGETQYF. CDR3 DNA: TGCGCCAGCAGCTGGAAGGGACTGGGGGAGACCCAGTACTTC.

This clonotype has ten or more counts. This chain joins TRBV24-1 and TRBJ2-7; TRBD1 or TRBD2 may be the D gene (5 bases each). V lost 3 bases and J 5 bases, leaving 16 bases between the germline ends. The CDR3 runs to 15 residues. Germline V gene data show CDR1 as KGHDR and CDR2 as SFDVKD. CDR3 loop: CATSDTGGTRDEQYF. In DNA form, the CDR3 reads TGTGCCACCAGTGATACTGGGGGAACAAGGGACGAGCAGTACTTC.

The chain links TRBV5-1 to TRBJ1-1; no reliable D call. V was pared by 2 bases and J by 1 base, with 9 bases between. The CDR3 is 14 residues long. Germline V CDR1 and CDR2: SGHRS, YFSETQ. CDR3 loop: CASSFGRKNTEAFF. In nucleotides, the CDR3 is TGCGCCAGCAGCTTCGGGAGGAAGAACACTGAAGCTTTCTTT.

At least ten counts were recorded for this clonotype. The chain employs TRBV10-3 and TRBJ2-7; tentatively, D is TRBD1 or TRBD2 (5 bases each). V was trimmed by 6 bases and J by 0 bases, leaving 12 bases between them. Germline CDR1 ENHRY, CDR2 SYGVKD. This CDR3 region has 14 residues. CDR3 in amino acids: CAIRPGTDSYEQYF. DNA of the CDR3: TGTGCCATCAGGCCCGGGACCGACTCCTACGAGCAGTACTTC.

The chain carries TRBV7-2 and TRBJ2-5; D uncertain. Germline CDR1 SGHTA, CDR2 FQGNSA. The length of the CDR3 is 16 residues. Trimming stripped 4 bases from V and 5 bases from J, with 20 bases between. The CDR3 spells CASSSALGGVEETQYF. CDR3 nucleotides: TGTGCCAGCAGCTCCGCTCTGGGCGGAGTGGAGGAGACCCAGTACTTC.

The CDR3 coding sequence is TGTGCCAGCAGCTTGGAAGGCTTGGGGGGTGAAGCTTTCTTT. The encoded protein is CASSLEGLGGEAFF. The chain combines TRBV5-4 with TRBJ1-1; a weak D match, TRBD1 (5 bases). Germline-derived CDR1 and CDR2 are SGHNT and YYREEE (reference sequence). This CDR3 has 14 residues. V lost 0 bases to trimming and J lost 7 bases, with 13 bases between them.

This clonotype was seen a few times. The chain links TRBV5-1 to TRBJ2-7; D not resolved. The CDR3 sequence is 14 residues long. V was shortened by 0 bases and J by 0 bases, with 7 bases between the two germline ends. Germline V gene lookup returns CDR1 SGHRS and CDR2 YFSETQ. For the CDR3, the DNA is TGCGCCAGCAGCTTGGTCCCCTCCTCCTACGAGCAGTACTTC. It specifies CASSLVPSSYEQYF.

This clonotype has just a few counts. The chain links TRBV7-6 to TRBJ2-3, with D possibly being TRBD1 or TRBD2 (6 bases each). This CDR3 region has 15 residues. V was cut by 8 bases and J by 1 base, with 16 bases left in between. Germline CDR1 SGHVS, CDR2 FNYEAQ. CDR3 protein: CASGTGGQGTDTQYF. The CDR3, as DNA: TGTGCCAGCGGAACCGGGGGACAAGGCACAGATACGCAGTATTTT. The full variable domain, with the rest looked up from reference TRBV7-6 and TRBJ2-3, is GAGVSQSPRYKVTKRGQDVALRCDPISGHVSLYWYRQALGQGPEFLTYFNYEAQQDKSGLPNDRFSAERPEGSISTLTIQRTEQRDSAMYRCASGTGGQGTDTQYFGPGTRLTVL.

V usage is TRBV27 and J usage is TRBJ2-2; D unresolved. This CDR3 has 14 amino acids. V was clipped by 4 bases and J by 6 bases, with 12 bases between them. The germline V gene encodes CDR1 MNHEY and CDR2 SMNVEV (reference sequence). CDR3 residues: CASSSYFPPGELFF. The CDR3 nucleotides are TGTGCCAGCAGTTCCTACTTTCCACCCGGGGAGCTGTTTTTT.

This clonotype was observed a single time. The CDR3 spells CAWSGVDEQFF. The CDR3 coding sequence is TGTGCCTGGAGTGGCGTAGATGAGCAGTTCTTC. The rearrangement joins TRBV30 to TRBJ2-1, with D unresolved. The CDR3 runs 11 residues. Trimming left V 1 base short and J 8 bases short, with 6 bases between. Germline V CDR1 and CDR2: GTSNPN, SVGIG (reference sequence).

V is TRBV28 and J is TRBJ2-1, with TRBD2 matching 8 bases. CDR1 and CDR2 (germline): MDHEN, SYDVKM. V trimming: 3 bases; J trimming: 7 bases; junction bases outside the gene matches: 8. This CDR3 spans 15 amino acids. The CDR3 spells CASSFAGGLRNEQFF. In nucleotides, the CDR3 is TGTGCCAGCAGTTTTGCGGGAGGCTTGAGAAATGAGCAGTTCTTC.

This chain connects TRBV7-9 to TRBJ2-7; weak D call: TRBD1 (6 bases). The ends were cut back, 5 bases at V and 7 bases at J, with 18 bases in the middle. Per the germline V gene, CDR1 is SEHNR and CDR2 is FQNEAQ (reference sequence). This CDR3 has 14 residues. CDR3 protein: CASSALTGPGEQYF. CDR3 nucleotides: TGTGCCAGCAGCGCGTTAACAGGGCCGGGGGAGCAGTACTTC.

This clonotype was observed a handful of times. This chain uses TRBV5-1 with TRBJ2-3; 8 positions agree with TRBD2. J was trimmed by 3 bases and V by 0 bases; bases with no gene match: 3. Germline CDR1 and CDR2: SGHRS and YFSETQ. The CDR3 sequence is 15 residues long. The CDR3 here is CASSLGSSGTDTQYF. The CDR3 DNA reads as TGCGCCAGCAGCTTGGGATCTAGCGGGACAGATACGCAGTATTTT.

The chain combines TRBV7-8 with TRBJ2-1; TRBD2 matches at 8 bases. V lost 5 bases to trimming and J lost 3 bases; unmatched junction nucleotides: 6. Germline V gives CDR1 SGHVS, CDR2 FQNEAQ. The CDR3 is 15 amino acids. CDR3 protein: CASSIPGLGYNEQFF. Written as DNA, the CDR3 is TGTGCCAGCAGCATTCCGGGACTAGGCTACAATGAGCAGTTCTTC.

This clonotype was seen more than once but under ten times. The J gene is TRBJ2-5, the V gene TRBV6-1, with D perhaps TRBD1 (8 bases). This CDR3 is built from 15 residues. Germline CDR1 is MNHNS and CDR2 is SASEGT. The germline V and J ends were trimmed by 8 bases and 4 bases, with 20 bases remaining between them. CDR3 residues: CASPPRTGRGETQYF. The CDR3 DNA reads as TGTGCCAGCCCCCCCCGGACAGGGAGGGGAGAGACCCAGTACTTC.

The chain joins TRBV7-2 to TRBJ2-7, with D unresolved. CDR1 and CDR2 from the germline V gene are SGHTA and FQGNSA. Trimming left V 5 bases short and J 5 bases short, with 13 bases between. This CDR3 comprises 13 residues. The CDR3 spells CASSIQSRDEQYF. The CDR3 bases are TGTGCCAGCAGCATTCAAAGTCGAGACGAGCAGTACTTC.

This clonotype was seen only a few times. The CDR3, as DNA: TGTGCCAGCAGTTTATTCCCTACAGCAGACTACGAGCAGTACTTC. It translates to CASSLFPTADYEQYF. The V and J genes are TRBV28 and TRBJ2-7; D not certain. CDR3 length equals 15 residues. Germline CDR1 is MDHEN and CDR2 is SYDVKM. V lost 1 base to trimming and J lost 3 bases, with 13 bases between them.

This clonotype was detected a few times. The J gene is TRBJ2-5, the V gene TRBV27; TRBD2 is a possible D gene (6 bases). The CDR3 sequence is 16 residues long. Trimming took 4 bases from V and 4 from J, leaving 19 bases between them. Germline V gene lookup returns CDR1 MNHEY and CDR2 SMNVEV (reference sequence). In nucleotides, the CDR3 is TGTGCCAGCAGTTCCCTATTTCTGGGGAGGTTAGAGACCCAGTACTTC. As protein: CASSSLFLGRLETQYF.

In its sample, this clonotype was seen a few times. The gene calls are TRBV4-1 and TRBJ1-4, with D tentatively TRBD1 (6 bases). The germline V and J ends were trimmed by 4 bases and 8 bases, with 20 bases remaining between them. From germline, CDR1 is MGHRA and CDR2 YSYEKL. The CDR3 runs to 16 residues. The CDR3 DNA reads TGCGCCAGCAGCCGGGGATCCGGGACAAGAAACGAAAAACTGTTTTTT. Encoded protein: CASSRGSGTRNEKLFF.

There are a few counts of this clonotype. The chain has TRBV3-1 and TRBJ2-2; D remains unclear. The V end was cut by 3 bases, the J end by 4 bases, with 12 bases between. Germline-derived CDR1 and CDR2 are LGHDT and YNNKEL (reference sequence). The length of the CDR3 is 15 residues. CDR3 coding DNA: TGTGCCAGCAGCCACATGACGACGTCCACCGGGGAGCTGTTTTTT. Translating it yields CASSHMTTSTGELFF.

This chain connects TRBV15 to TRBJ1-2; D not resolved. The CDR3 is 16 amino acids. V lost 1 base and J lost 6, with 18 bases in between. Germline V gives CDR1 LNHNV, CDR2 YYDKDF (reference sequence). The CDR3 is CATSRVRSAPSDGYTF. DNA of the CDR3: TGTGCCACCAGCAGAGTGCGGTCCGCACCCAGTGATGGCTACACCTTC.

This clonotype was found many times. The chain links TRBV6-8 to TRBJ1-5, with D possibly being TRBD1 (6 bases). Germline V CDR1 and CDR2: MNHGY, SAAAGT. V lost 7 bases, J lost 4 bases, and 17 bases lay in between. The CDR3 spans 15 residues. CDR3 region: CASIIHRDKNQPQHF. The CDR3, as DNA: TGTGCCAGCATCATCCACCGGGACAAAAATCAGCCCCAGCATTTT.

This clonotype was observed a single time. The gene calls are TRBV7-2 and TRBJ2-5; no clear D. V was clipped by 5 bases and J by 5 bases, with 12 bases between them. The germline gives CDR1 SGHTA, CDR2 FQGNSA. The CDR3 contains 13 residues. The CDR3 is CASSLQLQETQYF. DNA of the CDR3: TGTGCCAGCAGCCTACAACTACAGGAGACCCAGTACTTC.

The chain links TRBV12-3 or TRBV12-4 to TRBJ1-5, with TRBD1 as a possible D gene (5 bases). This CDR3 contains 13 residues. Trimming left V 8 bases short and J 1 base short, with 9 bases between. This CDR3 is CASRSGSNQPQHF. In DNA, the CDR3 is TGTGCCAGCCGCTCAGGGAGCAATCAGCCCCAGCATTTT.

This clonotype was seen a few times. J is TRBJ2-3 and V is TRBV6-2 or TRBV6-3, with 13 positions matching TRBD2. Germline assignment: CDR1 MNHEY and CDR2 SVGEGT. Trimming at V came to 9 bases and at J to 0 bases, leaving 6 bases not matched to a gene. The CDR3 spans 16 residues. The CDR3 DNA reads TGTGCCAGTACGGCACTAGCGGGAGGGAGCACAGATACGCAGTATTTT. Its translation: CASTALAGGSTDTQYF.

V gene TRBV7-8 combines with J gene TRBJ2-5, with 11 bases matching TRBD2. Germline CDR1 SGHVS, CDR2 FQNEAQ. The CDR3 extends over 15 amino acids. Trimming cost V 5 bases and J 5 bases; bases outside gene matches: 7. In DNA, the CDR3 is TGTGCCAGCAGCCTTAGCGGGAGGGCCGGGGAGACCCAGTACTTC. Amino acid sequence: CASSLSGRAGETQYF.

This chain's CDR3 is CASSPSGKYYEQYF. The CDR3 nucleotides read TGTGCCAGCAGCCCTAGCGGGAAGTACTACGAGCAGTACTTC. V is TRBV7-2 and J is TRBJ2-7, with 9 bases lining up with TRBD2. Germline loops: CDR1 SGHTA, CDR2 FQGNSA. This CDR3 has 14 residues. The junction had 5 bases not matched to a gene; V was cut back by 5 bases and J by 3 bases. The entire variable domain, with the rest obtained from reference TRBV7-2 and TRBJ2-7, is as follows: GAGVSQSPSNKVTEKGKDVELRCDPISGHTALYWYRQSLGQGLEFLIYFQGNSAPDKSGLPSDRFSAERTGGSVSTLTIQRTQQEDSAVYLCASSPSGKYYEQYFGPGTRLTVT.

This clonotype was found a few times. J is TRBJ1-2 and V is TRBV4-2; D is possibly TRBD1 (5 bases). Germline values: CDR1 LGHNA, CDR2 YNFKEQ. The CDR3 loop spans 17 amino acids. V lost 1 base, J lost 4 bases, and 19 bases lay in between. CDR3 sequence (DNA): TGTGCCAGCAGCCAAGGAGGAGGGACCTTAACTTCCTATGGCTACACCTTC. As protein: CASSQGGGTLTSYGYTF.

V usage is TRBV20-1 and J usage is TRBJ2-7, with no clear D. V lost 0 bases and J 0 bases, leaving 12 bases between the germline ends. This CDR3 has 15 amino acids. The germline CDR1 and CDR2 sequences are DFQATT and SNEGSKA (reference sequence). CDR3 residues: CSARDIGHSSYEQYF. The CDR3 DNA reads as TGCAGTGCTAGAGATATAGGCCACAGCTCCTACGAGCAGTACTTC.

V usage is TRBV12-3 or TRBV12-4 and J usage is TRBJ2-3, with 8 bases identical to TRBD1. There are 15 residues in the CDR3. With V trimmed by 5 bases and J by 1 base, 5 bases remained unmatched. The CDR3 region has the DNA TGTGCCAGCAGTACCGACAGGGGAGGCACAGATACGCAGTATTTT. Encoded protein: CASSTDRGGTDTQYF.

The chain combines TRBV14 with TRBJ2-7; 7 positions match TRBD1. Losses at the gene ends were 5 bases for V and 1 base for J; bases not matched to a gene: 2. Germline V CDR1 and CDR2: SGHDN, FVKESK. The length of the CDR3 is 13 residues. CDR3 nucleotides: TGTGCCAGCAGCGCGACAGGGTCCTACGAGCAGTACTTC. This translates into CASSATGSYEQYF.